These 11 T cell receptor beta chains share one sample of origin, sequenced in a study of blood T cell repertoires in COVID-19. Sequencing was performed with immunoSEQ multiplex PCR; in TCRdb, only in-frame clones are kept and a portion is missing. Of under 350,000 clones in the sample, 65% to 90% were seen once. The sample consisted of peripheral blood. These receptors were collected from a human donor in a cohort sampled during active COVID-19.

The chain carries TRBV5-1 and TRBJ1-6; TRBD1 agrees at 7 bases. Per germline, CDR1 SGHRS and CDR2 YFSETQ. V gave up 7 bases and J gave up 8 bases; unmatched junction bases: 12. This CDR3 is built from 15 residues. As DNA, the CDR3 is TGCGCCAGCTCGCTTACAGGGGAGTCGTATTCACCCCTCCACTTT. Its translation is CASSLTGESYSPLHF. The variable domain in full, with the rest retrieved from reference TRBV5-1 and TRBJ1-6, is KAGVTQTPRYLIKTRGQQVTLSCSPISGHRSVSWYQQTPGQGLQFLFEYFSETQRNKGNFPGRFSGRQFSNSRSEMNVSTLELGDSALYLCASSLTGESYSPLHFGNGTRLTVT.

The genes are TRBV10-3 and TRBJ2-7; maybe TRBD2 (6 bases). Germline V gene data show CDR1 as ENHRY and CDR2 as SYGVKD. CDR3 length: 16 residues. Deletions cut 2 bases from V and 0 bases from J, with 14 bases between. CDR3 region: CAISEREVLVSYEQYF. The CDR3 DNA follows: TGTGCCATCAGTGAGAGGGAGGTACTAGTCTCCTACGAGCAGTACTTC.

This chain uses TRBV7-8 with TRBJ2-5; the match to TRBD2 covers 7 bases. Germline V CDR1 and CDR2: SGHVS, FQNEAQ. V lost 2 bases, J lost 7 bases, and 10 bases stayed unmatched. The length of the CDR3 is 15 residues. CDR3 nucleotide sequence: TGTGCCAGCAGCTTATCGGGGGGAACGACTCCGACCCAGTACTTC. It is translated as CASSLSGGTTPTQYF.

CDR3 nucleotides: TGTGCCAGCACTCTAGGGAGTGGAGTCACAGATACGCAGTATTTT. This codes for CASTLGSGVTDTQYF. This sequence joins TRBV27 and TRBJ2-3; D perhaps matches TRBD2 (5 bases). This CDR3 is built from 15 residues. Germline V gene lookup returns CDR1 MNHEY and CDR2 SMNVEV (reference sequence). V lost 7 bases, J lost 2 bases, and 16 bases lay in between.

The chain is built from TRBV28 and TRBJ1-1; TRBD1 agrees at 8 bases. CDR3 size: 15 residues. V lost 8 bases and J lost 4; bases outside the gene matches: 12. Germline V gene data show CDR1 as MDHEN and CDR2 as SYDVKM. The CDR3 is CASHERSTGATEAFF. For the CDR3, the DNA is TGTGCCAGCCATGAACGGTCGACAGGGGCCACTGAAGCTTTCTTT. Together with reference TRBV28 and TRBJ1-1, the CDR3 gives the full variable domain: DVKVTQSSRYLVKRTGEKVFLECVQDMDHENMFWYRQDPGLGLRLIYFSYDVKMKEKGDIPEGYSVSREKKERFSLILESASTNQTSMYLCASHERSTGATEAFFGQGTRLTVV.

The CDR3 region is CASSPGGKETQYF. CDR3 coding DNA: TGTGCCAGCTCACCGGGGGGGAAAGAGACCCAGTACTTC. The J gene is TRBJ2-5, the V gene TRBV18, with 7 bases that match TRBD2. The V segment lost 3 bases and the J segment 3 bases; nucleotides outside the gene matches: 1. Germline loops: CDR1 KGHSH, CDR2 LQKENI. CDR3 size: 13 residues.

Here the CDR3 reads CASSSAQLNTGELFF. For the CDR3, the DNA is TGTGCCAGCAGTTCAGCGCAGCTGAACACCGGGGAGCTGTTTTTT. The gene calls are TRBV27 and TRBJ2-2; no clear D gene. CDR1 is MNHEY, CDR2 SMNVEV, per germline (reference sequence). V dropped 4 bases and J dropped 1 base, with 10 bases sitting between them. The CDR3 contains 15 residues.

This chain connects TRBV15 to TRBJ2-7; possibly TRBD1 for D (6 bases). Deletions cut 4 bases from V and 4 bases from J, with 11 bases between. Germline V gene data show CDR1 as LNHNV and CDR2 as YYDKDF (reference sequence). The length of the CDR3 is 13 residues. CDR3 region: CATSIIQGYEQYF. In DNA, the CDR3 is TGTGCCACCAGCATAATACAGGGTTACGAGCAGTACTTC.

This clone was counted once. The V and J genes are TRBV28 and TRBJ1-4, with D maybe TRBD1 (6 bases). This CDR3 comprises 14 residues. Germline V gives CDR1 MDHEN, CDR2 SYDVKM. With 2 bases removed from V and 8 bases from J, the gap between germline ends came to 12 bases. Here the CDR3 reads CASSLQQGREKLFF. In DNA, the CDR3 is TGTGCCAGCAGTTTACAACAGGGTAGGGAAAAACTGTTTTTT.

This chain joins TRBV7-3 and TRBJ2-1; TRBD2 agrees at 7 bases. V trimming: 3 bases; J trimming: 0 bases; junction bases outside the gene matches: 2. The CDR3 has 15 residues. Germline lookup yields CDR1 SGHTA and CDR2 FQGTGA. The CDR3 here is CASSFGGSSYNEQFF. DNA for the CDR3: TGTGCCAGCAGCTTTGGCGGGAGCTCCTACAATGAGCAGTTCTTC.

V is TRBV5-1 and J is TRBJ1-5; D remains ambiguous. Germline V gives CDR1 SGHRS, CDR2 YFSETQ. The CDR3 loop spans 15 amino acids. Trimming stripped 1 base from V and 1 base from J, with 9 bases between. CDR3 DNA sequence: TGCGCCAGCAGCTTGTTAGGGAGAAGCAATCAGCCCCAGCATTTT. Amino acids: CASSLLGRSNQPQHF.